The clone carrying this T cell receptor beta chain was observed many times. What it binds is not known. The data originate from a study of T-cell reconstitution after alpha-beta-depleted transplantation in children. Study-wide results and caveats: After one year, T-cell counts and TCRbeta diversity mostly came from new T cells. After transplant, high TCRbeta diversity at day 60 in some patients arose from surviving recipient T cells and thymic progenitors.

Unique molecular identifiers featured in how the TCRbeta library was prepared. One entry per CDR3 protein results from TCRdb running MiXCR on the PCR reads. The table has fewer than 700,000 distinct CDR3 sequences, around 13% seen once; the top ten hold around 2.2%. This CDR3 is built from 12 residues. The V and J ends lost 5 bases and 6 bases respectively, with 9 bases between them. Germline loops: CDR1 SGHTA, CDR2 FQGNSA. This receptor was identified in a male patient younger than 18 who had a stem cell transplant for acute myeloid leukemia, so the T cells may come from the graft donor. V is TRBV7-2 and J is TRBJ2-3; no clear D. The specimen was PBMCs, mostly from graft donor cells, collected 360 days after TCRalphabeta/CD19-depleted stem cell transplant. CDR3 protein: CASSPPSDTQYF. CDR3 coding DNA: TGTGCCAGCAGCCCGCCCAGCGATACGCAGTATTTT.